This TCR beta chain was recorded in a study of T-cell reconstitution after alpha-beta-depleted transplantation in children. The study, taken as a whole, reports: Surviving recipient T cells and intrathymic progenitors accounted for some patients' high TCRbeta diversity at day 60. Expanded clones from the graft, numbering several hundred, reportedly supplied alpha-beta T cells about two months after transplant. Hyperexpanded clones declined; after one year, newly produced T cells mostly supplied diversity.

This clonotype has more than one count but fewer than ten. Its target is not known. Unique molecular identifiers were built into the TCRbeta library. TCRdb processed the PCR reads anew with MiXCR; each CDR3 protein has one entry. The data show about 980,000 distinct CDR3 sequences, about 29% seen once. Trimming cost V 4 bases and J 4 bases, with 7 bases left between them. The germline gives CDR1 SGHRS, CDR2 YFSETQ. This CDR3 is built from 12 residues. Sample: PBMCs, mostly from graft donor cells, taken 360 days after TCRalphabeta/CD19-depleted stem cell transplant. The receptor was isolated from a boy under two years old who had a stem cell transplant for SCID, so the T cells may come from the graft donor. The chain combines TRBV5-1 with TRBJ2-3, with D hard to call. The CDR3 protein is CASSEPSDTQYF. The CDR3 DNA follows: TGCGCCAGCAGCGAGCCCTCAGATACGCAGTATTTT. Full variable domain (rest looked up from reference TRBV5-1 and TRBJ2-3): KAGVTQTPRYLIKTRGQQVTLSCSPISGHRSVSWYQQTPGQGLQFLFEYFSETQRNKGNFPGRFSGRQFSNSRSEMNVSTLELGDSALYLCASSEPSDTQYFGPGTRLTVL.